This TCR beta chain comes out of a study of T-cell memory formation after mild COVID-19 (dated by TCRdb to about 2021). For the study in its entirety: Most TCR sequence clusters were specific to one of the two donors. Two young, previously healthy adult volunteers made up the cohort, one male and one female. In a couple of donors, T-cell clones that expanded and contracted after mild COVID-19 were tracked by sequencing TCRalpha and TCRbeta repertoires over time. Summary of the overall study and its limitations: Only a couple of mild cases were covered in the study, and larger cohorts including severe cases with pre-infection samples were considered necessary. SARS-CoV-2 specificity of the second-wave clones peaking on day 37 was not confirmed. From day 15 to 85, contracting clones showed balanced CD4/CD8 phenotypes, whereas a second wave of clones that expanded from day 15 to 37 leaned towards CD4+. Contracting CD4+ clones appeared mostly in the CM and EM memory subsets, whereas CD8+ clones were enriched in EMRA. Some responding clones were detected in pre-infection memory, suggesting pre-existing cross-reactive memory T cells joined the SARS-CoV-2 response.

Relative to germline, V is missing 3 bases and J is missing 2 bases, with 2 bases of the junction outside any gene match. Reading the germline V gene gives CDR1 SGHTA and CDR2 FQGNSA. The CDR3, cysteine through phenylalanine, is 14 amino acids long. Of the read, only the CDR3 DNA is kept; its 42 bases are in frame from base 1. Concerning this clonotype: Its antigen has not been determined. No qualities accompany the bases; no much larger clone lies one base away.

Ficoll-Paque density gradient centrifugation was used to isolate PBMCs. Instrument used: Illumina NovaSeq 6000. cDNA libraries for TCRalpha and TCRbeta were prepared by 5'RACE using constant-segment primers, with sample barcodes and unique molecular identifiers added. RNA was extracted from every sample with Trizol reagent. The libraries were amplified in two PCR steps, and the second step added a second sample barcode and Illumina TruSeq adapters. Sequencing of the libraries was done on an Illumina NovaSeq, producing 2 x 150 bp paired-end reads. Under the source paper's analysis protocol: Reads were demultiplexed and collapsed into UMI-guided consensus sequences with migec v1.2.7. Using mixcr v2.1.11, UMI consensuses were aligned to TRA and TRB V and J templates and then assembled into clonotypes. Expanded or contracted clonotypes were those called significant by both edgeR and NoisET, with noise models trained on biological replicates. edgeR calls used a false discovery rate-adjusted p below 0.01 and a log2 fold-change threshold of 1. As an exploratory analysis of dynamics, max-normalized trajectories of the 1000 most abundant clonotypes were examined with PCA combined with hierarchical clustering. Each responding clone was given a CD4 or CD8 phenotype based on the CD4+ and CD8+ repertoires, which had been sequenced separately. TCRdb reprocessed the public reads (quality trimming at Q25 with fastp, clone calling with MiXCR) and kept in-frame beta chains. When rows share a CDR3 protein, they turn into one entry using the most common DNA and genes. These V and J calls originate from TCRdb's pipeline instead of the authors' own analysis. The sample table shows about 260,000 distinct CDR3 sequences, and around 15% are seen once. 22% of the sample belongs to the ten largest clones.

This receptor was taken from a man aged 18 to 29 who had mild COVID-19 (a few samples of this study predate the infection). The sample titles of this study are shuffled in the database, so cell type and time point are left out; the donor was told from shared clones. The chain links TRBV7-2 with TRBJ2-3; TRBD2 matches 7 bases in the middle. Sequencing used PBMCs or a T cell subset sorted from them (not recorded which). The bases read TGTGCCAGCAGCTTGGGGGGGACCACAGATACGCAGTATTTT. It translates as CASSLGGTTDTQYF.